This T cell receptor (beta chain) was sequenced in a study of T cell changes during pregnancy in multiple sclerosis. Profiling relied on immunoSEQ multiplex PCR, and the TCRdb table lists in-frame clones only, not all of them. The sample lists 91,000 or so clones, 93% occurring once. Germline V gene data show CDR1 as SGHDT and CDR2 as YYEEEE. J lost 2 bases, V lost 4 bases, and 8 bases had no gene match. This CDR3 contains 18 residues. The sequenced sample was peripheral blood, obtained after pregnancy. J is TRBJ2-6 and V is TRBV5-6, with 11 bases identical to TRBD2. The sequence was obtained from a female donor with multiple sclerosis, enrolled in a pregnancy study. For the CDR3, the DNA is TGTGCCAGCAGCACTCTAGCGGGAGGAGTGGCTGGGGCCAACGTCCTGACTTTC. It is translated as CASSTLAGGVAGANVLTF.